This T cell receptor beta chain was observed in a study of blood T cell repertoires in COVID-19. Study details: T cells, B-cell-depleted T cells, or PBMCs supplied cDNA or gDNA.

Source study methods: It was from reference gene primer amplification that nucleated cell counts were estimated. Profiled with immunoSEQ multiplex PCR; TCRdb holds only in-frame clones, not every one. V and J calls and clone size are copied from that table; D and trimming were computed from the DNA. The table lists more than 100,000 clones, approximately 90% of them singletons. The CDR3 sequence is 14 residues long. V was pared by 0 bases and J by 5 bases, with 10 bases between. Germline-derived CDR1 and CDR2 are LGHDT and YNNKEL (reference sequence). The sample was peripheral blood. This clonotype originated in a man aged 50-59 years with active or convalescent COVID-19. The chain is built from TRBV3-1 (or the pseudogene TRBV3-2) and TRBJ2-5, with no clear D. CDR3 in DNA: TGTGCCAGCAGCCAAGAAGGTGGAGAGGAGACCCAGTACTTC. Amino acid sequence: CASSQEGGEETQYF.